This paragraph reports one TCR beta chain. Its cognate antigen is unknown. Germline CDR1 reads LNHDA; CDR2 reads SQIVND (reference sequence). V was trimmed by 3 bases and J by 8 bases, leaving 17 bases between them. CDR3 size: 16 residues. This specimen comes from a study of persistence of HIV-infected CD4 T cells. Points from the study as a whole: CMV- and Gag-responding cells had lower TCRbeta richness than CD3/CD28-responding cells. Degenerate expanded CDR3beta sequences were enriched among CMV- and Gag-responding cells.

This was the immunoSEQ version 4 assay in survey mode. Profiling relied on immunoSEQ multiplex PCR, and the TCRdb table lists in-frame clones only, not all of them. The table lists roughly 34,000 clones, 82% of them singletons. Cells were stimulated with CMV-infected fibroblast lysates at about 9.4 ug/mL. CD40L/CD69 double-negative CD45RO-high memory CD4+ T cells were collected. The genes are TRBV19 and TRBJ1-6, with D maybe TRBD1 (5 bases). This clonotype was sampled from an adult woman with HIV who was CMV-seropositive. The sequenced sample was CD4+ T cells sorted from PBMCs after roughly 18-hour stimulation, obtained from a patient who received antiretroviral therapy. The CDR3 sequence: CASSIGSWRGYSPLHF. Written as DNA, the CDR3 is TGTGCCAGTAGTATCGGCTCTTGGAGGGGTTATTCACCCCTCCACTTT.